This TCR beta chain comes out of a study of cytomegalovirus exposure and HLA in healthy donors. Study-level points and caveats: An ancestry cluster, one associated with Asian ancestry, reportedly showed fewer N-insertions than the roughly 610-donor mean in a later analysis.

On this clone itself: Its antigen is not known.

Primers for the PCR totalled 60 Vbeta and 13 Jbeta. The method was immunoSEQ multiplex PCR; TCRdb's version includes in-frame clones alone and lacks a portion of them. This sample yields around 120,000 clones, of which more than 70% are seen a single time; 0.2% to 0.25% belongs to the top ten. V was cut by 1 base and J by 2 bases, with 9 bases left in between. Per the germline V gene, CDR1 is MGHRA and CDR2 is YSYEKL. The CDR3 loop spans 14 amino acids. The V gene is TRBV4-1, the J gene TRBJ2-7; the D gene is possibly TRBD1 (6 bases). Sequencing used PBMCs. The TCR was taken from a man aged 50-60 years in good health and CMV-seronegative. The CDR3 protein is CASSQVGGTYEQYF. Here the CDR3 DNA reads TGCGCCAGCAGCCAAGTAGGGGGAACCTACGAGCAGTACTTC.